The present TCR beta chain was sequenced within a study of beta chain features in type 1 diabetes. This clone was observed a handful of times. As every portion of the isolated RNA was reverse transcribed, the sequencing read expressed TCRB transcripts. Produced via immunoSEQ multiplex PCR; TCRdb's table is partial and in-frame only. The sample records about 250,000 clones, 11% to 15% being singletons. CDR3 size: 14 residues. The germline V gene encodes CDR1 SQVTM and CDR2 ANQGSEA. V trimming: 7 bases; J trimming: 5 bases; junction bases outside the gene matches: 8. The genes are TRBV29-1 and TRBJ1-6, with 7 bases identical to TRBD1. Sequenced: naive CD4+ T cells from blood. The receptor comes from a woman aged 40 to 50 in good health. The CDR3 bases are TGCAGCGCCAGGGCCGGGACAGATAATTCACCCCTCCACTTT. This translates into CSARAGTDNSPLHF. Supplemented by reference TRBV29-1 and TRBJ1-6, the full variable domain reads SAVISQKPSRDICQRGTSLTIQCQVDSQVTMMFWYRQQPGQSLTLIATANQGSEATYESGFVIDKFPISRPNLTFSTLTVSNMSPEDSSIYLCSARAGTDNSPLHFGNGTRLTVT.